These 17 T cell receptor beta chains came from one sample sequenced in a study of blood T cell repertoires in COVID-19. Assay: immunoSEQ multiplex PCR; the TCRdb copy retains only in-frame clones and omits some. Of some 200,000 clones in the sample, 65% to 85% were seen once. Sequencing input: PBMCs or T cells enriched from blood (not recorded which). The source of these receptors is a middle-aged woman with acute COVID-19.

The rearrangement links TRBV10-3 to TRBJ2-2, with D possibly matching TRBD2 (6 bases). This CDR3 spans 16 amino acids. Germline CDR1 reads ENHRY; CDR2 reads SYGVKD. Trimming removed 6 bases at V and 3 bases at J, with 17 bases between. In DNA form, the CDR3 reads TGTGCCATCAGGCCCCGGGCGGGATCGGACACCGGGGAGCTGTTTTTT. As protein: CAIRPRAGSDTGELFF.

The rearrangement links TRBV7-8 to TRBJ2-7; D not certain. V was clipped by 0 bases and J by 5 bases, with 11 bases between them. Germline loops: CDR1 SGHVS, CDR2 FQNEAQ. The CDR3 consists of 14 residues. In DNA, the CDR3 is TGTGCCAGCAGCTTAGCCTTGGTCAGGCACGAGCAGTACTTC. Amino acid sequence: CASSLALVRHEQYF.

The chain couples TRBV7-8 to TRBJ1-6; 7 bases match TRBD1. This CDR3 spans 17 amino acids. V dropped 1 base and J dropped 5; count of bases not matched to a gene: 8. Per the germline V gene, CDR1 is SGHVS and CDR2 is FQNEAQ. In DNA, the CDR3 is TGTGCCAGCAGCTTAGGTCGCAACAGGGGCAATAATTCACCCCTCCACTTT. Protein: CASSLGRNRGNNSPLHF.

This clone was observed a single time. The chain combines TRBV5-1 with TRBJ2-7, with 10 positions matching TRBD2. The CDR3 length is 18 residues. J was trimmed by 9 bases and V by 0 bases; bases with no gene match: 18. Germline lookup yields CDR1 SGHRS and CDR2 YFSETQ. This chain's CDR3 is CASSLAAGKGQREGRQYF. For the CDR3, the DNA is TGCGCCAGCAGCTTGGCGGCAGGGAAAGGTCAGCGGGAGGGCCGGCAGTACTTC.

The chain has TRBV19 and TRBJ1-2; weak D call: TRBD1 (6 bases). From germline, CDR1 is LNHDA and CDR2 SQIVND (reference sequence). The CDR3 is 15 amino acids. V lost 4 bases, J lost 4 bases, and 16 bases lay in between. CDR3 in DNA: TGTGCCAGTAGTACCCGGACAGCTCAAAGCTATGGCTACACCTTC. It yields the protein CASSTRTAQSYGYTF.

The rearrangement uses TRBV19 and TRBJ2-3; D perhaps matches TRBD1 (6 bases). V was clipped by 7 bases and J by 4 bases, with 18 bases between them. CDR3 length: 15 amino acids. Germline V gene lookup returns CDR1 LNHDA and CDR2 SQIVND (reference sequence). CDR3 protein: CASTFATGRADTQYF. CDR3 in DNA: TGTGCCAGTACTTTTGCCACAGGGCGTGCAGATACGCAGTATTTT. The full variable domain, in which reference TRBV19 and TRBJ2-3 provide the parts outside the CDR3, is DGGITQSPKYLFRKEGQNVTLSCEQNLNHDAMYWYRQDPGQGLRLIYYSQIVNDFQKGDIAEGYSVSREKKESFPLTVTSAQKNPTAFYLCASTFATGRADTQYFGPGTRLTVL.

This chain uses TRBV5-6 with TRBJ2-7, with 10 bases lining up with TRBD2. Germline V gene lookup returns CDR1 SGHDT and CDR2 YYEEEE. The CDR3 covers 15 residues. V dropped 4 bases and J dropped 2; count of bases not matched to a gene: 6. The CDR3 is CASSPGLADTYEQYF. CDR3 bases: TGTGCCAGCAGCCCAGGACTAGCGGATACCTACGAGCAGTACTTC.

This clone appeared a few times. The chain has TRBV5-1 and TRBJ2-3; 9 bases fit TRBD2. The CDR3 sequence is 14 residues long. Germline CDR1 is SGHRS and CDR2 is YFSETQ. Germline trimming cut 7 bases from V and 1 base from J; bases unmatched to any gene: 4. This chain's CDR3 is CASASSGGTDTQYF. In nucleotides, the CDR3 is TGCGCCAGCGCCTCTAGCGGGGGCACAGATACGCAGTATTTT.

The table lists this clone with a few counts. The V gene is TRBV5-1, the J gene TRBJ1-6; 8 nucleotides match TRBD1. This CDR3 contains 15 residues. V gave up 6 bases and J gave up 10 bases; unmatched junction bases: 12. The germline gives CDR1 SGHRS, CDR2 YFSETQ. In nucleotides, the CDR3 is TGCGCCAGCAACTCAGGGGGCCGTCAAGAATCACCCCTCCACTTT. Its translation is CASNSGGRQESPLHF.

The V and J genes are TRBV7-2 and TRBJ1-1; 11 bases map to TRBD1. Germline values: CDR1 SGHTA, CDR2 FQGNSA. CDR3 length: 16 amino acids. Trimming cost V 4 bases and J 3 bases; bases outside gene matches: 7. The CDR3 spells CASSSRTGGADTEAFF. As DNA, the CDR3 is TGTGCCAGCAGCTCTCGGACAGGGGGCGCGGACACTGAAGCTTTCTTT.

A few counts support this clone. This chain connects TRBV7-2 to TRBJ2-7, with 7 bases identical to TRBD1. V was clipped by 4 bases and J by 9 bases; unmatched bases: 9. Germline values: CDR1 SGHTA, CDR2 FQGNSA. The length of the CDR3 is 13 residues. DNA for the CDR3: TGTGCCAGCAGCTCAAACAGGGGAACGGGGCAGTACTTC. This gives the protein CASSSNRGTGQYF.

V gene TRBV5-6 combines with J gene TRBJ2-1, with 7 bases fitting TRBD1. The CDR3 loop spans 15 amino acids. Germline-derived CDR1 and CDR2 are SGHDT and YYEEEE. V lost 2 bases, J lost 0 bases, and 2 bases stayed unmatched. The CDR3 nucleotides are TGTGCCAGCAGCTTCAGGGGGAGCTCCTACAATGAGCAGTTCTTC. Translated: CASSFRGSSYNEQFF.

The chain couples TRBV5-1 to TRBJ1-5; 10 nucleotides agree with TRBD1. The CDR3 is 17 amino acids. CDR1 is SGHRS and CDR2 is YFSETQ in the germline V gene. V lost 2 bases, J lost 3 bases, and 8 bases stayed unmatched. The CDR3 region has the DNA TGCGCCAGCAGCTTTACGACAGGGGGCGAATTCAATCAGCCCCAGCATTTT. Translating it yields CASSFTTGGEFNQPQHF.

The rearrangement joins TRBV7-2 to TRBJ2-5, with a possible D match to TRBD2 (5 bases). Germline CDR1 and CDR2: SGHTA and FQGNSA. The CDR3 loop spans 16 amino acids. V lost 6 bases and J 5 bases, leaving 22 bases between the germline ends. As DNA, the CDR3 is TGTGCCAGCAGAAATCAAGGGAGTTGGTCTGGGGAGACCCAGTACTTC. Translating it yields CASRNQGSWSGETQYF. Together with reference TRBV7-2 and TRBJ2-5, the CDR3 gives the full variable domain: GAGVSQSPSNKVTEKGKDVELRCDPISGHTALYWYRQSLGQGLEFLIYFQGNSAPDKSGLPSDRFSAERTGGSVSTLTIQRTQQEDSAVYLCASRNQGSWSGETQYFGPGTRLLVL.

The rearrangement uses TRBV29-1 and TRBJ2-7; 13 bases agree with TRBD2. J lost 4 bases, V lost 1 base, and 4 bases had no gene match. The germline gives CDR1 SQVTM, CDR2 ANQGSEA. This CDR3 is built from 15 residues. The CDR3 bases are TGCAGCGTTGAAGCTGAACTAGCGGGAGGGTACGAGCAGTACTTC. Its translation: CSVEAELAGGYEQYF.

This rearrangement joins TRBV15 to TRBJ2-7, with D perhaps matching TRBD1 (6 bases). V was clipped by 0 bases and J by 2 bases, with 11 bases between them. The CDR3 is made up of 15 amino acids. CDR1 LNHNV and CDR2 YYDKDF come from the germline V gene (reference sequence). The CDR3 DNA follows: TGTGCCACCAGCAGAGAAAAAACAGGGACCTACGAGCAGTACTTC. Protein product: CATSREKTGTYEQYF. Together with reference TRBV15 and TRBJ2-7, the CDR3 gives the full variable domain: DAMVIQNPRYQVTQFGKPVTLSCSQTLNHNVMYWYQQKSSQAPKLLFHYYDKDFNNEADTPDNFQSRRPNTSFCFLDIRSPGLGDTAMYLCATSREKTGTYEQYFGPGTRLTVT.

This clone was observed once. This sample includes further DNA sequences coding for the same CDR3. The rearrangement uses TRBV10-2 and TRBJ1-5; a possible D gene is TRBD1 (5 bases). The CDR3 loop spans 15 amino acids. V gave up 0 bases and J gave up 2 bases, with 8 bases separating them. The germline gives CDR1 WSHSY, CDR2 SAAADI. The DNA of the CDR3 is TGCGCCAGCAGTGAGTCAGGACATCGCAATCAGCCCCAGCATTTT. It is translated as CASSESGHRNQPQHF.